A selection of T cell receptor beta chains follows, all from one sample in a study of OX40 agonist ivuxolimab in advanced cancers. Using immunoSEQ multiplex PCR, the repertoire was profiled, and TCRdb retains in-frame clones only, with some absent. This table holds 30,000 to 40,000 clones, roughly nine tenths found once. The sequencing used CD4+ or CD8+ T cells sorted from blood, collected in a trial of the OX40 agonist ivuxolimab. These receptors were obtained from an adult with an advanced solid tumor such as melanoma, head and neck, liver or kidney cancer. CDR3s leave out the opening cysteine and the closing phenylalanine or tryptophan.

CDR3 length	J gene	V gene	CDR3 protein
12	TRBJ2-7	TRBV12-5	ASGLGLGGGEQY
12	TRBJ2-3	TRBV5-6	ASSLGRGTDTQY
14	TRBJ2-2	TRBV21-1	ASSKERQLNTGELF
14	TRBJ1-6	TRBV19	ASSISVLGGNSPLH
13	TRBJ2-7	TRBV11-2	ASDSPGLAGVEQY
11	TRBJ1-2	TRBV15	ATSRDPGDGYT
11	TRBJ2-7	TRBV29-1	SAGGRNTYEQY
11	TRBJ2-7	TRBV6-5	ASSSGGIYEQY
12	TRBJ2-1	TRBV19	ASSKTSHYNEQF
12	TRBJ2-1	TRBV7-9	ASSLTTGTNEQF
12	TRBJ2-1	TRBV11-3	ASSSGQGATEQF
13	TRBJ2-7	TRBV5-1	ASNEYGGPRYEQY
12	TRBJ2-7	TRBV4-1	ASSQGTGIYEQY
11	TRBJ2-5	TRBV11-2	ASSHGRGETQY
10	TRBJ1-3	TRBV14	ASSPSGNTIY
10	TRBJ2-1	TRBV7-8	ASSLVGLEQF
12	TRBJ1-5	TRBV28	ASSPRDNNQPQH